The 5 T cell receptor beta chains presented below share a single source sample, sequenced in a study of beta chain features in type 1 diabetes. Study-level findings and limits: Shortening that was moderate but significant affected the TCRB CDR3s of Type 1 diabetes patients in all four CD4+ subsets.

Their cognate antigens are unknown. The entirety of the isolated RNA underwent reverse transcription, so expressed TCRB transcripts were sequenced. Assay used: immunoSEQ multiplex PCR; TCRdb lists only in-frame clones, some missing. Of 250,000 to 300,000 clones listed, around an eighth were seen once; the top ten hold 0.015% to 0.02%. Sequencing was carried out using naive CD4+ T cells from blood. Every receptor here comes from a man younger than 45 with type 1 diabetes.

The chain is built from TRBV9 and TRBJ2-7; D not resolved. The CDR3 runs 15 residues. Trimming pared 0 bases from V and 1 base from J, leaving 11 bases between. From germline, CDR1 is SGDLS and CDR2 YYNGEE. CDR3 nucleotide sequence: TGTGCCAGCAGCGTAGGGGCCCCAAATTCCTACGAGCAGTACTTC. Protein sequence: CASSVGAPNSYEQYF.

This clone has just a few counts. The chain recombines TRBV28 with TRBJ2-3; 10 bases line up with TRBD2. This CDR3 is 16 amino acids long. Germline CDR1 is MDHEN and CDR2 is SYDVKM. The ends lost 5 bases at V and 8 bases at J; junction bases unmatched: 13. The CDR3 coding sequence is TGTGCCAGCAGTCTCAGCGGGAGGGCCGGTATCGGTACGCAGTATTTT. Translating gives CASSLSGRAGIGTQYF.

This clone occurred a few times. The chain recombines TRBV15 with TRBJ2-1; TRBD2 matches 8 bases. The germline CDR1 and CDR2 sequences are LNHNV and YYDKDF (reference sequence). With V trimmed by 0 bases and J by 5 bases, 3 bases remained unmatched. The CDR3 covers 15 residues. The CDR3 DNA sequence: TGTGCCACCAGCAGAGATCCAGCGGGAGACAATGAGCAGTTCTTC. The encoded protein is CATSRDPAGDNEQFF.

This clone was seen a few times. The chain combines TRBV11-2 with TRBJ2-7; D not certain. Germline V gives CDR1 SGHAT, CDR2 FQNNGV. The CDR3 length is 11 residues. V was clipped by 3 bases and J by 6 bases, with 6 bases between them. The DNA of the CDR3 is TGTGCCAGCAGCTTTCACAGCGAGCAGTACTTC. It yields the protein CASSFHSEQYF.

The chain combines TRBV2 with TRBJ2-1; the match to TRBD2 covers 9 bases. CDR3 size: 14 residues. The germline gives CDR1 SNHLY, CDR2 FYNNEI. V shed 10 bases, J shed 4 bases, and the junction held 8 bases outside the gene matches. The DNA for the CDR3 is TGTGCCACTCGTTTAGCGGGAGAGTACAATGAGCAGTTCTTC. It codes for CATRLAGEYNEQFF.